This T cell receptor beta chain was identified in a study of cytomegalovirus exposure and HLA in healthy donors listed by TCRdb under 2017. For context, the study as a whole: An earlier analysis of some 600 of the donors reported about 280 Gb of sequence data and about 120 million unique TCR beta sequences obtained from some 170 million T cells. Approximately 310 gigabases of sequencing data and approximately 80 million unique TCR sequences were included in an early release covering roughly 600 HLA-typed donors. Of the 350 to 400 genotyped donors, roughly 85% fell in the genetic ancestry cluster associated with self-reported Caucasian donors. The study was designed to test whether signatures of past pathogen exposure could be identified by cataloging public T cell receptors. The study used immunosequencing to profile the T cell repertoires of some 600 subjects and linked those repertoires to cytomegalovirus serostatus. Along with the approximately 650-subject first cohort, a separate validation cohort of 120 different subjects was used. To predict cytomegalovirus infection status, the study combined high-throughput TCR immunosequencing, statistical association of individual TCRs with disease status, and machine learning. In a later analysis, previously published TCR beta repertoires from some 640 donors were re-analyzed and high-resolution HLA genotyping was added so that TCR occurrence patterns could be studied. In the later analysis, no new phenotypic data were used to find candidate immune exposures; instead, reliance was placed on TCR beta sequences and their occurrence across donors. An earlier analysis of approximately 580 of the donors used high-throughput TCR beta sequencing to judge whether each TCR beta V gene segment behaved as functional or pseudogenic. Donor age, sex, ethnicity and CMV serostatus were compiled together with the repertoire data. Genome-wide SNP genotypes for about 65% of the 666 donors were used in a later genetic analysis, which treated that subset as a discovery cohort. All discovery cohort repertoires had been generated using a single sequencing platform. Both class I and class II loci were covered by HLA typing, at four-digit resolution. The number of donors typed differed by locus, with roughly 629-640 for A, B, C, DRB1 and DQB1, around 500 for DQA1, approximately 580 for DPA1, and 450 to 480 for DPB1. Several DR-DQ haplotypes were handled as single units for association and clustering because linkage in the cohort was strong. Across around 400 genotyped donors of the cohort, an average of roughly 250,000 unique TCR beta nucleotide sequences per donor were sequenced, and approximately 17% of those sequences were non-productive.

Taken from cysteine to phenylalanine, the CDR3 has 14 residues. The sequence is cut down to CDR3 DNA, 42 bases in frame from base 1. CDR1 is given as SGHTA and CDR2 as FQGTGA, both from the germline V gene. Germline trimming amounts to 5 bases on V and 5 bases on J, with 7 as the count of junction bases outside the gene matches. Study-level results and caveats: Because the 87-base-pair reads could not distinguish some IMGT-functional V segments, including TRBV6-2 and TRBV6-3, those segments were excluded. When HLA alleles, especially DR and DQ, strongly co-occurred, attributing TCR associations to individual alleles was difficult. The study gave a list of under 200 TCR beta chains associated with cytomegalovirus. In a later analysis, more than 15,000 TCR beta sequences were associated with specific HLA alleles at a false discovery rate of 0.05. According to a later genetic analysis, donors in an Asian-associated ancestry cluster had fewer N-insertions in productive TCRs than the approximately 700-donor mean. A later analysis found that TCR association rates varied across HLA loci, with DRB1 alleles showing the most associated TCRs and HLA-C alleles the fewest. Cytomegalovirus status was reported to be diagnosed by the classifier with high specificity and sensitivity in both the original and validation cohorts. A later analysis found that most CMV-associated TCR beta chains appeared HLA-restricted, with HLA associations seemingly driven largely by CMV exposure. Because counts were too low, roughly 16 rarely observed V segments, including chromosome 9 orphons, were left out of the earlier analysis of roughly 600 of the donors. A cluster of highly shared sequence variants was judged likely to be a technical artifact of the sequencing pipeline. A further reported finding was that TCR beta sequences accurately predicted the HLA-A and HLA-B alleles for most subjects in the first cohort. Sequencing depth was assumed to be roughly uniform across donors in the presence/absence analyses, though that assumption may not hold. The authors suggested that the approach could potentially be extended to other disease states and immunological phenotypes. In a later analysis, HLA-associated TCR beta chains showed more clonal expansion and lower generation probabilities than non-associated chains that were equally common. In a later analysis, several top co-occurrence clusters were reported to appear linked to parvovirus B19, influenza, CMV and Epstein-Barr virus. A few of the identified cytomegalovirus-associated TCR beta chains were confirmed in vitro to be specific for cytomegalovirus antigens. In a later genetic analysis, a missense DCLRE1C variant was associated with V-gene and J-gene trimming of TCR beta chains, and the association was replicated in an independent cohort. Linkage disequilibrium might explain the correlated functional status among segregating V segments, but an unknown experimental factor could not be excluded. In an earlier analysis of 587 of the donors, most TCR beta V segments appeared in productive rearrangements about 87% or about 30% of the time, broadly matching IMGT annotations. In this cohort, only TCR beta chains were sequenced, and detectable features were limited by the absence of alpha or paired-chain data. Because HLA typing was missing for some donors at each locus, association tests included only the typed subset. Across donors, most TCR sequences were observed very rarely, whereas some public TCRs were present in many individuals. CMV serostatus was the only immune exposure information available for the cohort.

Libraries were prepared through the immunoSEQ multiplex PCR assay. A mixture of 60 forward primers for TCR Vbeta segments and 13 reverse primers for TCR Jbeta segments was used in the multiplex PCR. Amplification of the CDR3 region of rearranged TCR beta genes was performed with a multiplex PCR assay on genomic DNA. Amplified TCR beta libraries were sequenced as 87-base-pair reads on the Illumina HiSeq System. Turning to the authors' computational methods: A later analysis counted approximately 84 million unique TCR beta chains across the 640 or so repertoires, and approximately 11 million of these chains were shared by at least two donors. A nearest-neighbor algorithm error-corrected the raw reads and collapsed the reads into unique sequences, merging closely related sequences to remove PCR and sequencing errors. CDR3 sequences were aligned to IMGT reference sequences to assign V, D and J gene segments. For a sequence to be retained, at least a six-nucleotide match to both a V gene segment and a J gene segment was required. Rearrangements were called productive when the CDR3 lacked stop codons and stayed in frame with V and J; all others were non-productive. CDR3 was defined according to IMGT convention as the region running from the second conserved V-encoded cysteine to the conserved J-encoded phenylalanine. In an earlier analysis of more than 550 of the donors, sequences lacking an unambiguous match to a single V gene segment were excluded. In an earlier analysis of a few hundred of the donors, V segments were called functional above 56.7% productive rearrangements and were called segregating when the between-donor standard deviation exceeded 5%. To diagnose cytomegalovirus status from the catalog of TCR beta chain sequences, a statistical classification framework was built. In a later analysis, V and J genes were assigned by comparing TCR nucleotide sequences against IMGT/GENE-DB human TR gene sequences. A later analysis assigned CDR3 sequences and most-parsimonious VDJ recombination scenarios with the TCRdist pipeline. A later analysis defined each TCR beta chain by its CDR3 amino acid sequence plus V-gene family, and excluded reads lacking a unique V-gene family. As a way to deal with suspected cross-contamination and a sequencing artifact, a later analysis dropped roughly 600 nucleotide sequences that were highly shared and had low generation probability. In a later analysis, a clonal expansion index was calculated for each public chain from normalized within-repertoire ranks of inferred template counts. A later analysis computed generation probabilities with a VDJ recombination model fitted to out-of-frame rearrangements, and checked the results against IGoR. Hypergeometric tests were used in a later analysis to score TCR-TCR, TCR-HLA and TCR-CMV co-occurrence, with a repertoire-size bias correction applied to the TCR pairs. To estimate false discovery rates, a later analysis permuted the HLA or CMV assignments 20 times. In a later analysis, co-occurring TCRs were grouped with DBSCAN, and TCRdist sequence similarity was added when clustering was performed within HLA-allele-positive subsets. Repertoires with fewer than 30,000 or more than 120,000 public chains, plus five repertoires with anomalous nucleotide sharing, were excluded from co-occurrence clustering. TCRdb re-hosts the immuneACCESS table, in-frame sequences only. Its copies lack some clones; in the studies checked, an unresolved V gene accounts for under half of them, and the cause for the rest is not known. The V and J calls and clone size were taken over from that table, and D and trimming were inferred from the DNA. The sample table records 150,000 to 200,000 clones; roughly 79% of these occur just once. About 2.1% of the sample lies in the top ten.

In total, more than 500 healthy bone marrow donors made up the cohort. At the time of sampling, all cohort members were nominally healthy, though unrecorded immune exposures were likely present. The donor tested CMV seronegative, placing the donor among the 350 to 400 seronegative members of the cohort. Every donor gave a peripheral blood sample, and the peripheral blood mononuclear cells from that sample were used for TCR beta sequencing. The Qiagen DNeasy Blood Extraction Kit was used to extract genomic DNA from the blood cell samples. A remark on this clone: Its antigen target is currently unknown. No base quality information exists; no much larger clone differs at one position.

The sample consisted of PBMCs. The TCR originated in a man younger than 40 in good health and CMV-seronegative. This chain joins TRBV7-3 to TRBJ1-2; TRBD1 aligns with 8 central bases. The CDR3: CASSEGQGLYGYTF. The DNA sequence reads TGTGCCAGCAGCGAAGGACAGGGACTATATGGCTACACCTTC. Joined to the reference TRBV7-3 and TRBJ1-2 proteins, this CDR3 gives the full variable domain: GAGVSQTPSNKVTEKGKYVELRCDPISGHTALYWYRQSLGQGPEFLIYFQGTGAADDSGLPNDRFFAVRPEGSVSTLKIQRTERGDSAVYLCASSEGQGLYGYTFGSGTRLTVV.